This T cell receptor beta chain derives from a study of blood T cell repertoires in COVID-19. The CDR3 is 16 residues long. Germline CDR1 SGHRS, CDR2 YFSETQ. The J segment lost 5 bases and the V segment lost 4 bases, leaving 9 bases of the junction unmatched. TCRdb's copy holds only in-frame clones and misses some; the assay was immunoSEQ multiplex PCR. The sample lists 100,000 to 150,000 clones, 85% occurring once. The sample taken for sequencing was peripheral blood. The clonotype was recovered from a woman of 80 years or more with acute or convalescent COVID-19. The chain recombines TRBV5-1 with TRBJ2-5; TRBD2 matches at 12 bases. The CDR3 nucleotides are TGCGCCAGCAGCGTAGGGACTAGCGGGCGAGGGGAGACCCAGTACTTC. Its translation is CASSVGTSGRGETQYF.